The TCR beta chain under discussion was sequenced for a study of CD8+ T cells in alopecia areata. Study findings and constraints: Affected scalp, especially in alopecia totalis/universalis, had a higher clonality than normal scalp did. Mice showed clearer TCR sharing than patients did, a gap that was possibly HLA-related. In scalp samples, resident alphabeta T cells of normal skin are also sequenced.

It was cDNA, reverse transcribed from extracted RNA, that served as the sequencing template. Profiling relied on immunoSEQ multiplex PCR, and the TCRdb table lists in-frame clones only, not all of them. The sample consists of 90,000 to 130,000 clones, approximately 59% of them appearing once. This clone was seen a handful of times. Its antigen remains unidentified. At one boundary the junction diverges from the germline segment, which might be a read error. Other nucleotide sequences from this sample produce the same CDR3. The receptor's source is a human donor in good health. The sequenced sample was CD8+ T cells sorted from blood.

In DNA, the CDR3 is TGCGCCAGCAGCCAAGATCCTTGGCGGTACACAGATACGCAGTATTTT. Translated: CASSQDPWRYTDTQYF. The chain has TRBV7-2 and TRBJ2-3; D is uncertain. Germline loops: CDR1 SGHTA, CDR2 FQGNSA. CDR3 size: 16 residues.